The 7 T cell receptor beta chains below come from one sample, sequenced in a study of CD8+ T cells in alopecia areata. Treatment defined: oral pan-JAK inhibitor, 5-10 mg twice daily. Extracted RNA was reverse transcribed into cDNA, the sequencing template. The repertoire was sequenced with immunoSEQ multiplex PCR; TCRdb's copy has only in-frame clones and lacks some. The sample lists over 150,000 clones, roughly 60% occurring once. Here the sequenced sample was CD4+ T cells sorted from blood, taken at week 24, from a patient treated with tofacitinib. These receptors came from a human donor with alopecia areata.

The chain links TRBV5-1 to TRBJ2-2, with 9 bases that match TRBD1. CDR1 SGHRS and CDR2 YFSETQ come from the germline V gene. This CDR3 is 15 amino acids long. V shed 2 bases, J shed 3 bases, and the junction held 2 bases outside the gene matches. CDR3 region: CASSFGQGYTGELFF. CDR3 sequence (DNA): TGCGCCAGCAGCTTTGGACAGGGGTACACCGGGGAGCTGTTTTTT.

A few counts support this clone. This chain's CDR3 is CSVDGTGASGNTIYF. The CDR3 nucleotides are TGCAGCGTTGACGGGACAGGTGCCTCTGGAAACACCATATATTTT. The genes are TRBV29-1 and TRBJ1-3; TRBD1 matches at 8 bases. The CDR3 runs to 15 residues. V lost 3 bases to trimming and J lost 0 bases; unmatched junction nucleotides: 4. The germline V gene has CDR1 SQVTM and CDR2 ANQGSEA. Using reference TRBV29-1 and TRBJ1-3 for the parts outside the CDR3, the full variable domain is SAVISQKPSRDICQRGTSLTIQCQVDSQVTMMFWYRQQPGQSLTLIATANQGSEATYESGFVIDKFPISRPNLTFSTLTVSNMSPEDSSIYLCSVDGTGASGNTIYFGEGSWLTVV.

The chain employs TRBV7-9 and TRBJ2-1; weak D call: TRBD1 (6 bases). The CDR3 extends over 15 amino acids. In germline, CDR1 is SEHNR, CDR2 FQNEAQ (reference sequence). The V end lost 4 bases, the J end lost 7 bases, and 17 bases lay between the germline ends. CDR3 amino acids: CASSSTSLRGNEQFF. CDR3 bases: TGTGCCAGCAGCTCGACGTCCCTCAGGGGTAATGAGCAGTTCTTC.

The chain combines TRBV14 with TRBJ2-3; TRBD1 or TRBD2 may be the D gene (6 bases each). The ends were cut back, 0 bases at V and 12 bases at J, with 16 bases in the middle. CDR1 is SGHDN, CDR2 FVKESK, per germline. This CDR3 is 14 amino acids long. The CDR3 bases are TGTGCCAGCAGCCAAGATCGCAGGGGAACTAGCCAGTATTTT. Translating gives CASSQDRRGTSQYF. The whole variable domain, remainder taken from reference TRBV14 and TRBJ2-3, is EAGVTQFPSHSVIEKGQTVTLRCDPISGHDNLYWYRRVMGKEIKFLLHFVKESKQDESGMPNNRFLAERTGGTYSTLKVQPAELEDSGVYFCASSQDRRGTSQYFGPGTRLTVL.

This clone has only one observation. This chain uses TRBV5-1 with TRBJ2-7, with 9 positions matching TRBD2. From germline, CDR1 is SGHRS and CDR2 YFSETQ. The CDR3 has 18 residues. V gave up 1 base and J gave up 2 bases; unmatched junction bases: 13. Written as DNA, the CDR3 is TGCGCCAGCAGCTTGCGGGATTGGGGTCAGCGGGGGGCCTACGAGCAGTACTTC. It yields the protein CASSLRDWGQRGAYEQYF.

The table lists this clone with a few counts. CDR3 nucleotides: TGTGCCATCAGTTCCAGAGGTAGCTCCTACAATGAGCAGTTCTTC. Protein: CAISSRGSSYNEQFF. The genes are TRBV10-3 and TRBJ2-1; D unresolved. The germline V gene has CDR1 ENHRY and CDR2 SYGVKD. V dropped 5 bases and J dropped 0 bases, with 11 bases sitting between them. This CDR3 has 15 residues.

The genes are TRBV9 and TRBJ2-7; either TRBD1 or TRBD2 may supply D (5 bases each). This CDR3 contains 14 residues. From germline, CDR1 is SGDLS and CDR2 YYNGEE. Trimming pared 5 bases from V and 6 bases from J, leaving 18 bases between. CDR3 sequence: CASSEGRSGREQYF. The CDR3 DNA is TGTGCCAGCAGTGAGGGCAGGTCGGGGCGCGAGCAGTACTTC.